The rows below give T cell receptor beta chains drawn from one sample of a study of CD8+ T cells in alopecia areata. Only in-frame clones appear in the TCRdb table, and some are missing; sequencing was by immunoSEQ multiplex PCR. The sample shows roughly 210,000 clones, approximately 40% of them seen only once. Sequenced here: CD4+ T cells sorted from blood, sampled at approximately week 36, from a patient treated with tofacitinib. The receptors originated from a human donor with alopecia areata. Each CDR3 is given with its conserved first and last residue. The listing skips clone size in some rows; elsewhere it reads once, few, many or a size class.

CDR3: CASSPTGAGANVLTF
size: many
length: 15
V: TRBV7-9

CDR3: CASSPTGGRASDTQYF
size: .
length: 16
V: TRBV11-2

CDR3: CASSVGFILAGGYNEQFF
size: few
length: 18
V: TRBV5-5

CDR3: CASSSGPKDNQPQHF
size: .
length: 15
V: TRBV7-9

CDR3: CASSQDIQGDEQFF
size: .
length: 14
V: TRBV4-1

CDR3: CSGDETGGGNTQYF
size: .
length: 14
V: TRBV29-1

CDR3: CASSLGRASYNEQFF
size: .
length: 15
V: TRBV5-4

CDR3: CASSPSVSTEAFF
size: few
length: 13
V: TRBV18

CDR3: CAISESGTPGTQYF
size: few
length: 14
V: TRBV10-3

CDR3: CASSRPGAANYRGYTF
size: .
length: 16
V: TRBV9

CDR3: CASSPTWGPQTSTDTQYF
size: few
length: 18
V: TRBV7-9

CDR3: CASKPSGAYNEQFF
size: .
length: 14
V: TRBV6-5

CDR3: CASSPGQDYGYTF
size: .
length: 13
V: TRBV5-1

CDR3: CAWSTSNQPQHF
size: .
length: 12
V: TRBV30

CDR3: CATTTGNQETQYF
size: .
length: 13
V: TRBV27

CDR3: CSVGQDKYEQYF
size: .
length: 12
V: TRBV29-1

CDR3: CASSLDTYEQYF
size: .
length: 12
V: TRBV7-9

CDR3: CASSYLGELFF
size: few
length: 11
V: TRBV9

CDR3: CAISGGRGYEQYF
size: few
length: 13
V: TRBV10-3

CDR3: CASSQQGRLDEQYF
size: .
length: 14
V: TRBV14

CDR3: CATSRDSRYEQYF
size: .
length: 13
V: TRBV15

CDR3: CASSVRTSRDTQYF
size: once
length: 14
V: TRBV9

CDR3: CASSPRPAGTQYF
size: .
length: 13
V: TRBV27

CDR3: CASSQGVAQPQHF
size: .
length: 13
V: TRBV14

CDR3: CASSLGTEQFF
size: few
length: 11
V: TRBV7-6

CDR3: CASSLGDRGRLLQTQYF
size: .
length: 17
V: TRBV7-6

CDR3: CASSSGTGVNTGELFF
size: many
length: 16
V: TRBV5-1

CDR3: CASRHSFYEQYF
size: .
length: 12
V: TRBV6-6

CDR3: CASSPSGGASSYEQYF
size: .
length: 16
V: TRBV4-2

CDR3: CASSLVLAGGPLNTGELFF
size: .
length: 19
V: TRBV5-1

CDR3: CSVRGSGSHEQYF
size: .
length: 13
V: TRBV29-1

CDR3: CAWSIISYEQYF
size: few
length: 12
V: TRBV30

CDR3: CASSVEARGAYNEQFF
size: .
length: 16
V: TRBV9

CDR3: CASSPGGNQPQHF
size: few
length: 13
V: TRBV18

CDR3: CASRQSGSRRTGELFF
size: few
length: 16
V: TRBV9

CDR3: CAFRPGLGTDTQYF
size: .
length: 14
V: TRBV30

CDR3: CASSSYRVRGQPQHF
size: .
length: 15
V: TRBV19

CDR3: CASSYSKGPEQYF
size: .
length: 13
V: TRBV6-5

CDR3: CASSLLPGTSGIGSYEQYF
size: .
length: 19
V: TRBV27

CDR3: CASSLASEGGTQYF
size: .
length: 14
V: TRBV11-2

CDR3: CASSFLAGEVDTQYF
size: .
length: 15
V: TRBV7-8

CDR3: CASSLLAGGYNEQFF
size: .
length: 15
V: TRBV7-8

CDR3: CSVVRETQYF
size: few
length: 10
V: TRBV29-1

CDR3: CASSGLMDEQFF
size: .
length: 12
V: TRBV9